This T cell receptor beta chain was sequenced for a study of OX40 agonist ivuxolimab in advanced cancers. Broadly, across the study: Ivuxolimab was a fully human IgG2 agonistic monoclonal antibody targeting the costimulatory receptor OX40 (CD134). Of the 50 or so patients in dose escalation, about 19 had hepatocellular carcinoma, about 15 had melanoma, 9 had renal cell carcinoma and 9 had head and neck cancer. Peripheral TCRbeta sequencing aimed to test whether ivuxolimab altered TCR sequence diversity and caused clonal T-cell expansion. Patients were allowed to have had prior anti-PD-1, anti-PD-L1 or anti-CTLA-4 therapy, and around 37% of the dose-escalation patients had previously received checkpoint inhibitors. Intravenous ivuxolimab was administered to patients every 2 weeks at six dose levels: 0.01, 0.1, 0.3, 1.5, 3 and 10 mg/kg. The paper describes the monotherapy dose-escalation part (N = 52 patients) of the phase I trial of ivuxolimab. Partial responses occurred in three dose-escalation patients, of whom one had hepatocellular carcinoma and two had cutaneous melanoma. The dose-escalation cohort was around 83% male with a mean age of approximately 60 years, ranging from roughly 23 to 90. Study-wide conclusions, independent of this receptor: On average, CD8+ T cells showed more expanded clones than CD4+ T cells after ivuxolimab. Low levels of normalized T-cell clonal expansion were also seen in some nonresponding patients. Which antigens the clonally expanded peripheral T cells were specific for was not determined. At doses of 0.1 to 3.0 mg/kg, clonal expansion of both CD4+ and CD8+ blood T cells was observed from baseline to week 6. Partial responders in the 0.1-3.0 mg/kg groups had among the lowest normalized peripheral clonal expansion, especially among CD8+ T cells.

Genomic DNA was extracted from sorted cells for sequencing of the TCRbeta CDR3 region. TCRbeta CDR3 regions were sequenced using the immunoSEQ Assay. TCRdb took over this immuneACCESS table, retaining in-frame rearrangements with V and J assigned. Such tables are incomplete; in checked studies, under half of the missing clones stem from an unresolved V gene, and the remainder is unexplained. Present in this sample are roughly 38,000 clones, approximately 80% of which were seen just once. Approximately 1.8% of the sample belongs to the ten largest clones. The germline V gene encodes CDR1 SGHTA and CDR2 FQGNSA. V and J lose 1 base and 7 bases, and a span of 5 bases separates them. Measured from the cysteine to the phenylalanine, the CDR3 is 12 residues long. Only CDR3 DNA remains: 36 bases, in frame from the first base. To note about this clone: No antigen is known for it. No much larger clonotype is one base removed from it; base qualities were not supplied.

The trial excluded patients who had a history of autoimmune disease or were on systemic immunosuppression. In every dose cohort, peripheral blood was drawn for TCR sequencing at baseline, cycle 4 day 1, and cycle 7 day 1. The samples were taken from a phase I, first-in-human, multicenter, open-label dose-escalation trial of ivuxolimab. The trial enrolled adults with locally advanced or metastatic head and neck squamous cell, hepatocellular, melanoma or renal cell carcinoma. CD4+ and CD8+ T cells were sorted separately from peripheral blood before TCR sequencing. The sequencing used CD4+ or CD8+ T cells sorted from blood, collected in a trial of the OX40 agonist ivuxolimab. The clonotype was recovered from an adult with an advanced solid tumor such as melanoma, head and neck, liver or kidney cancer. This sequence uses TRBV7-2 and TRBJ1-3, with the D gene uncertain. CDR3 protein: CASSLDFNTIYF. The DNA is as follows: TGTGCCAGCAGCTTAGATTTCAACACCATATATTTT.